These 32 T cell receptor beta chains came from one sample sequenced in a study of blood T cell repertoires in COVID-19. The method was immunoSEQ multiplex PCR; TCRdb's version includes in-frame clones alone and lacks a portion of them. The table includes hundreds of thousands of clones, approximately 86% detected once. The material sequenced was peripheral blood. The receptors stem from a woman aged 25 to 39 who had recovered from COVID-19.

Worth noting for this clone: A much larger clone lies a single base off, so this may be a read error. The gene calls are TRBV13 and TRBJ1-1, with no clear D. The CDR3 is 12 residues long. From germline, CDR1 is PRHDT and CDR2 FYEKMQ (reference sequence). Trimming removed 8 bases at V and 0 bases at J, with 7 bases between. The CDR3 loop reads CASRELNTEAFF. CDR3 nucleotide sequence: TGTGCCAGCCGGGAGTTGAACACTGAAGCTTTCTTT.

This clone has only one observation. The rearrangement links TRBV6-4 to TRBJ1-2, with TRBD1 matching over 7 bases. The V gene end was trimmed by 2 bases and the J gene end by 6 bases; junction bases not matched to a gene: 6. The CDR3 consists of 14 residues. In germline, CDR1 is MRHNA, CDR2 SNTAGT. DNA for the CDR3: TGTGCCAGCAGTGACCAGGCGACAGGGAATGGCTACACCTTC. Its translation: CASSDQATGNGYTF.

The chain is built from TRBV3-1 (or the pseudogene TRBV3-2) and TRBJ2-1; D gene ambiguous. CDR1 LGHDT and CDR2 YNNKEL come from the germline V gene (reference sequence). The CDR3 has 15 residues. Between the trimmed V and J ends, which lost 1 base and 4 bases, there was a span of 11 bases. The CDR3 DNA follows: TGTGCCAGCAGCCAAGCCGACCAGACTTACAATGAGCAGTTCTTC. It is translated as CASSQADQTYNEQFF.

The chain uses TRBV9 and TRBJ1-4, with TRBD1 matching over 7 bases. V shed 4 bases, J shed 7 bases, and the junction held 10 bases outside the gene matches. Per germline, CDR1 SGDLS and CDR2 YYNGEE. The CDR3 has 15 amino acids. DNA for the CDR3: TGTGCCAGCAGCCAGGGGCAGGGGGTAGGTGAAAAACTGTTTTTT. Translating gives CASSQGQGVGEKLFF. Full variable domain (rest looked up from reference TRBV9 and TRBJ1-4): DSGVTQTPKHLITATGQRVTLRCSPRSGDLSVYWYQQSLDQGLQFLIQYYNGEERAKGNILERFSAQQFPDLHSELNLSSLELGDSALYFCASSQGQGVGEKLFFGSGTQLSVL.

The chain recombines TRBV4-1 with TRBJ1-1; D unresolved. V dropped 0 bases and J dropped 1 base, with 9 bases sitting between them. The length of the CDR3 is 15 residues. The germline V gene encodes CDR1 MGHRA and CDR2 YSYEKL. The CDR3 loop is CASSQDQRENTEAFF. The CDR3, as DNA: TGCGCCAGCAGCCAAGACCAACGGGAGAACACTGAAGCTTTCTTT.

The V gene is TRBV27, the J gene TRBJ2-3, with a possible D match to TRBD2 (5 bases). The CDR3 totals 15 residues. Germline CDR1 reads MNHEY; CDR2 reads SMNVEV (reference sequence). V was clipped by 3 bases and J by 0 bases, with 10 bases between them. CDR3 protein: CASSFSRVSTDTQYF. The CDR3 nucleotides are TGTGCCAGCAGTTTCTCGCGGGTGAGCACAGATACGCAGTATTTT.

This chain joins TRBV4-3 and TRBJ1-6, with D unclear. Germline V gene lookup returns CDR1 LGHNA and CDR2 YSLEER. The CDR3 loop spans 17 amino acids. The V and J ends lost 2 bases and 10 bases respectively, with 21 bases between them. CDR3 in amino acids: CASSQNAAPVARSPLHF. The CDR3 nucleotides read TGCGCCAGCAGCCAAAATGCGGCCCCGGTCGCACGGTCACCCCTCCACTTT.

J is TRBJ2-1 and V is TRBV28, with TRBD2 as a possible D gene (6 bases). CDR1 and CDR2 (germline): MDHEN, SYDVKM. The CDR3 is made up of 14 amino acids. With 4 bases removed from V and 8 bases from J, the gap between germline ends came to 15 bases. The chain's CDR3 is CASSSTPRRDEQFF. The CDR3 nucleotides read TGTGCCAGCAGTTCCACCCCAAGGAGGGATGAGCAGTTCTTC.

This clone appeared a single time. The CDR3 DNA reads TGTGCCAGCAGTGCACCAGGGGTCGCTGAAGCTTTCTTT. Amino acids: CASSAPGVAEAFF. This sequence joins TRBV28 and TRBJ1-1, with D perhaps TRBD1 (6 bases). CDR3 length: 13 amino acids. Looked up from germline, CDR1 is MDHEN and CDR2 is SYDVKM. V was shortened by 5 bases and J by 6 bases, with 13 bases between the two germline ends.

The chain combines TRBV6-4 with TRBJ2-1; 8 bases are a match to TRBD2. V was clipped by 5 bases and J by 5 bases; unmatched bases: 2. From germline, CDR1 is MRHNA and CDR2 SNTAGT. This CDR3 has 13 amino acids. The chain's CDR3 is CASSPGGDNEQFF. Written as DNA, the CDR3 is TGTGCCAGCAGTCCGGGGGGGGACAATGAGCAGTTCTTC.

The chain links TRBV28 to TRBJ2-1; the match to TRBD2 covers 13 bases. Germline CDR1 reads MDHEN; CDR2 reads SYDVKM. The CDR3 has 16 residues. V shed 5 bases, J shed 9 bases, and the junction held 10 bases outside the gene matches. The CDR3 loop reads CASSGLAGEGFSEQFF. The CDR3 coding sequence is TGTGCCAGCAGTGGACTAGCGGGAGAGGGGTTTAGTGAGCAGTTCTTC. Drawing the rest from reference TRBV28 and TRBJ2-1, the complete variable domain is DVKVTQSSRYLVKRTGEKVFLECVQDMDHENMFWYRQDPGLGLRLIYFSYDVKMKEKGDIPEGYSVSREKKERFSLILESASTNQTSMYLCASSGLAGEGFSEQFFGPGTRLTVL.

DNA for the CDR3: TGTGCCAGCAGTGAAGCTAGCTCTGGAAACACCATATATTTT. Encoded protein: CASSEASSGNTIYF. The chain couples TRBV6-1 to TRBJ1-3; the D is unclear. Looked up from germline, CDR1 is MNHNS and CDR2 is SASEGT. Trimming cost V 0 bases and J 0 bases, with 3 bases left between them. The CDR3 runs to 14 residues.

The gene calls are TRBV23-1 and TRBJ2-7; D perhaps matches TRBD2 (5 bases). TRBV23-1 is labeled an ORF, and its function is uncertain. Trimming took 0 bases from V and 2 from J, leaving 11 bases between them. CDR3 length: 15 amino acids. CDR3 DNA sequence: TGCGCCAGCAGTCAATCCCGACGGGGAGCCTACGAGCAGTACTTC. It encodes CASSQSRRGAYEQYF.

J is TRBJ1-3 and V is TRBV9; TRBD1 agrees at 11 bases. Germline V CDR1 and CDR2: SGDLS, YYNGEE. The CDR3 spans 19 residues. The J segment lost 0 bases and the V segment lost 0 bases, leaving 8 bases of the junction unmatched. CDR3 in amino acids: CASSVGDRGYESSGNTIYF. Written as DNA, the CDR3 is TGTGCCAGCAGCGTAGGGGACAGGGGGTACGAAAGCTCTGGAAACACCATATATTTT.

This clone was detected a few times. CDR3 in DNA: TGCGCCAGCAGCCAAACTAACAATGAGCAGTTCTTC. Translating it yields CASSQTNNEQFF. The rearrangement links TRBV4-1 to TRBJ2-1; D unresolved. The CDR3 has 12 residues. Germline CDR1 MGHRA, CDR2 YSYEKL. Trimming left V 2 bases short and J 5 bases short, with 4 bases between.

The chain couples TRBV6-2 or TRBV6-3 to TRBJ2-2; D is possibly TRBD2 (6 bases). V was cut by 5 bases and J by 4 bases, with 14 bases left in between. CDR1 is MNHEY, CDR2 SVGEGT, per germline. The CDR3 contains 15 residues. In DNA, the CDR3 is TGTGCCAGCAGTGCAACGGGAGAGATCACCGGGGAGCTGTTTTTT. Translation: CASSATGEITGELFF.

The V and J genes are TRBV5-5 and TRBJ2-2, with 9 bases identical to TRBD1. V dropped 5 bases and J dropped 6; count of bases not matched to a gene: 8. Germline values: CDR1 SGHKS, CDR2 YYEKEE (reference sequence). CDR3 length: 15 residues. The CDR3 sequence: CASSDGTGRAGELFF. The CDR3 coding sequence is TGTGCCAGCAGTGACGGGACAGGGAGAGCCGGGGAGCTGTTTTTT.

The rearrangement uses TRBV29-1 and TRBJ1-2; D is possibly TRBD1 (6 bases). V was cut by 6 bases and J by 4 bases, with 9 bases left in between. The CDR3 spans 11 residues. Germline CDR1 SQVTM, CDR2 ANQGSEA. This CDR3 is CSVDRTYGYTF. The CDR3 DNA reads TGCAGCGTCGACAGGACCTATGGCTACACCTTC.

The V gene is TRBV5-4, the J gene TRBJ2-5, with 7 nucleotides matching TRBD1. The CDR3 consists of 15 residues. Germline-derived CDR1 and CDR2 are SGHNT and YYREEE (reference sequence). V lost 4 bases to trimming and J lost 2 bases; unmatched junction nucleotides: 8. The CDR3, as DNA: TGTGCCAGCAGCCCCCAACGACAGGGTCAAGAGACCCAGTACTTC. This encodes CASSPQRQGQETQYF.

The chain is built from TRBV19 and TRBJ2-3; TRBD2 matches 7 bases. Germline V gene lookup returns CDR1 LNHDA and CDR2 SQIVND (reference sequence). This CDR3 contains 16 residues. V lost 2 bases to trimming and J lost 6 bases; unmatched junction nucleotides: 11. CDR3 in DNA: TGTGCCAGTAGTATAAGGGTAGCGGGTGCATCGGATACGCAGTATTTT. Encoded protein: CASSIRVAGASDTQYF.

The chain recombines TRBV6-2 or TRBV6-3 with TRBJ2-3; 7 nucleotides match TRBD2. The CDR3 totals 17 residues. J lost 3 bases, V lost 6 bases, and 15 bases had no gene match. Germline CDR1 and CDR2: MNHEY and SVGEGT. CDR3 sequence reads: CASSPLPQAGDTDTQYF. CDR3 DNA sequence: TGTGCCAGCAGCCCTCTTCCTCAGGCGGGAGATACAGATACGCAGTATTTT.

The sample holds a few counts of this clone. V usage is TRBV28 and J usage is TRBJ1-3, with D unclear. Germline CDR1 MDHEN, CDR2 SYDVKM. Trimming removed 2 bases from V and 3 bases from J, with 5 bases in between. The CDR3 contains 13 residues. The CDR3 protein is CASSLIHGNTIYF. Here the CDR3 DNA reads TGTGCCAGCAGTTTAATCCATGGAAACACCATATATTTT.

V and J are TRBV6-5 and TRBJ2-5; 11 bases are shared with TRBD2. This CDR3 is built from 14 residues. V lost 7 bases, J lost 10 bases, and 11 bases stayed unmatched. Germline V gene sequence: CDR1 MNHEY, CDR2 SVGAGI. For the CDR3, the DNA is TGTGCCAGCATTAGCGGGGGGGTTTTAGACTACCAGTACTTC. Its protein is CASISGGVLDYQYF.

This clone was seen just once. The CDR3 DNA reads TGTGCCAGCAGCCCCCCCTTGTCAGATACGCAGTATTTT. Its protein product is CASSPPLSDTQYF. The chain employs TRBV3-1 (or the pseudogene TRBV3-2) and TRBJ2-3; D ambiguous. V was clipped by 4 bases and J by 4 bases, with 9 bases between them. The CDR3 is 13 residues long. Germline V gene sequence: CDR1 LGHDT, CDR2 YNNKEL (reference sequence).

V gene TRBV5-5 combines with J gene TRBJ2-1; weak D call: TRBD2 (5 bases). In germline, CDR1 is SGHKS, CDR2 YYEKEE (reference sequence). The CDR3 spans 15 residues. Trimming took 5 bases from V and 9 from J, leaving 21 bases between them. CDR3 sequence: CASSLQARVSGEQFF. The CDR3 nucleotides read TGTGCCAGCAGTCTCCAAGCGCGGGTATCGGGTGAGCAGTTCTTC.

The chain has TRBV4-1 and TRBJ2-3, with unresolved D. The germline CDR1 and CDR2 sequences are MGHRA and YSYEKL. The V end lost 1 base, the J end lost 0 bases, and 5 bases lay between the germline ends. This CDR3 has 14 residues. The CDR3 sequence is CASSQVTSTDTQYF. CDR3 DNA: TGCGCCAGCAGCCAAGTGACTAGCACAGATACGCAGTATTTT.

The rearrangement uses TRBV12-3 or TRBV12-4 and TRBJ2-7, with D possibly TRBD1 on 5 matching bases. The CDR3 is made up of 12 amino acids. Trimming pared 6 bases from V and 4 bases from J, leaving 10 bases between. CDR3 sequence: CASRHDSYEQYF. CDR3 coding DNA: TGTGCCAGCAGGCACGACAGTTACGAGCAGTACTTC.

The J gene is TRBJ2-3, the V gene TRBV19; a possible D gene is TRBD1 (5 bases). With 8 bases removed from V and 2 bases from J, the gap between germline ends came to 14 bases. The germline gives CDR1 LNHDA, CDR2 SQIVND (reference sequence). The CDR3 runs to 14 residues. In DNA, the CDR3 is TGTGCCAGTGGGATTGAAGGGGCCACAGATACGCAGTATTTT. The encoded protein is CASGIEGATDTQYF.

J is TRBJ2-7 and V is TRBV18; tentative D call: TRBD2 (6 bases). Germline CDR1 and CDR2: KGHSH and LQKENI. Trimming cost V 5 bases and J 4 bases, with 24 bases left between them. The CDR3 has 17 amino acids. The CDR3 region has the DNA TGTGCCAGCTCATCTCCCTTAACCGGGAGCAGACCTTACGAGCAGTACTTC. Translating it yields CASSSPLTGSRPYEQYF. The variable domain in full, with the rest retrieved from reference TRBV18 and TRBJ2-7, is NAGVMQNPRHLVRRRGQEARLRCSPMKGHSHVYWYRQLPEEGLKFMVYLQKENIIDESGMPKERFSAEFPKEGPSILRIQQVVRGDSAAYFCASSSPLTGSRPYEQYFGPGTRLTVT.

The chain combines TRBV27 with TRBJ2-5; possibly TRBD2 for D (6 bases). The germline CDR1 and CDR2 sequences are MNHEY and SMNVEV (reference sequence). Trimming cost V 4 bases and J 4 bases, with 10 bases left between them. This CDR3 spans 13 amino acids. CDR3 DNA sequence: TGTGCCAGCAGTTGGCGGGAAGGAGAGACCCAGTACTTC. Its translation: CASSWREGETQYF.

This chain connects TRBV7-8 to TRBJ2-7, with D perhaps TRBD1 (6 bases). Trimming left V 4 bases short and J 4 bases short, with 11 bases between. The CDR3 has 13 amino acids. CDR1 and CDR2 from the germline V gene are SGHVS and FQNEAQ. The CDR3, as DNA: TGTGCCAGCAGCTCCGACAGGAGGTACGAGCAGTACTTC. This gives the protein CASSSDRRYEQYF.

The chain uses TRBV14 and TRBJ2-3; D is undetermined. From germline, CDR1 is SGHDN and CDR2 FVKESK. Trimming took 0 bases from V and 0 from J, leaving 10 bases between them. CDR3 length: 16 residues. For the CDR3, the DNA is TGTGCCAGCAGCCAAGAGAGCAAACCTAGCACAGATACGCAGTATTTT. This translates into CASSQESKPSTDTQYF.